This T cell receptor (beta chain) was documented in a study of cytomegalovirus exposure and HLA in healthy donors. Study-wide results and caveats: Altogether, some 170 TCR beta chains were recorded as cytomegalovirus-associated. In a later analysis, HLA-C alleles had the fewest associated TCRs, DRB1 alleles the most.

Note on this clone: Its cognate antigen is unknown.

13 Jbeta primers and 60 Vbeta primers were used for the PCR. Profiled with immunoSEQ multiplex PCR; TCRdb holds only in-frame clones, not every one. The data hold 220,000 or so clones, with approximately 78% observed a single time. Germline-derived CDR1 and CDR2 are SGHAT and FQDESV (reference sequence). V was shortened by 0 bases and J by 3 bases, with 9 bases between the two germline ends. This CDR3 contains 14 residues. This chain joins TRBV11-1 and TRBJ2-7; D gene ambiguous. Specimen: PBMCs. This sequence was found in a male donor in good health and CMV-seronegative. The CDR3 DNA reads TGTGCCAGCAGCTTAGCGGCCGCCAACTACGAGCAGTACTTC. Translating gives CASSLAAANYEQYF.